The T cell receptor beta chain described here comes from a study of beta chain features in type 1 diabetes (dated by TCRdb to 2017 to 2018). Some background on the complete study: No differences in mean age, gender distribution, total cell number or subset yield were found between patients and healthy donors. A total of approximately 100 million sorted cells were examined across all samples, and the number of cells per subset was strongly correlated with RNA yield. The study compared TCRB repertoires of sorted circulating CD4+ T cell subsets between recently diagnosed type 1 diabetes patients and matched healthy donors. Naive and central memory subsets were obtained from all 28 donors, but regulatory and stem cell-like memory subsets were isolated from only 8 patients and roughly eight healthy donors. Study-wide findings and limitations: Naive, central memory and regulatory TCRB repertoires appeared more similar among patients than among healthy donors. At VDJ recombination sites, patients with type 1 diabetes made fewer insertions and deleted more nucleotides, a pattern implying thymic rearrangement abnormalities. PCR may preferentially amplify shorter templates, but because patient and control samples were amplified and corrected together, any resulting skew would affect both groups equally. Only small numbers of individuals were included in the HLA sub-analyses, which left unresolved whether HLA type had any influence on TCRB rearrangement. Because cDNA was sequenced instead of genomic DNA, highly expressing activated cells could be over-represented, though the groups showed no difference in activation or CD3 levels. A moderate but significant shortening of TCRB CDR3 length was observed in type 1 diabetes patients in all four CD4+ subsets.

This clone was seen more than once but under ten times. The antigen it recognizes is unknown. No much larger clonotype is one base removed from it; base qualities were not supplied. Each donor gave one peripheral blood draw, roughly 120 mL on average, collected into heparinised tubes. Using a panel that included CD45RO, CCR7, CD25, CD127, CD95 and CD27, naive, central memory, regulatory and stem cell-like memory CD4+ T cells were sorted on a BD FACSAria II. All sorted populations exceeded 98% purity. Right away, PBMCs were isolated by Lymphoprep density gradient centrifugation and were stained directly, with no culture step. So that batch effects would be minimized, each experiment stained and sorted samples in pairs, pairing one healthy donor with one patient. All of the isolated RNA was reverse transcribed with the High Capacity cDNA Reverse Transcription Kit, so expressed TCRB transcripts were sequenced. Naive, central memory and regulatory T cell samples underwent deep immunoSEQ sequencing, averaging about 3.57 million total reads per sample. Sorted cells were lysed in RLT buffer and RNA was extracted with DNase-treated RNeasy Micro or Mini kits, depending on cell number. Each cell subset was processed on its own to prevent cross-contamination, while patient and healthy donor samples were processed together. Using the immunoSEQ multiplex PCR, TCRB sequences were amplified from cDNA into 87-bp fragments spanning the CDR3 region. Sequencing of the amplicons was performed on the Illumina HiSeq platform. For the original study's pipeline: Synthetic template baselines were used to correct PCR bias computationally, reads within Hamming distance 2 were collapsed, and singletons that could not be merged were discarded. Reads were aligned against IMGT to assign V, D and J genes, CDR3 length and insertions or deletions at six rearrangement sites. Within each subset, clonotype counts were normalized to sorted cell number, and only after that were true diversity and Gini coefficients computed with the tcR R package. The overlap coefficient, calculated on TCRB nucleotide sequences, was used to measure repertoire sharing. As a proxy for the pre-selection repertoire, out-of-frame TCRB sequences from naive cells were analyzed. In TCRdb, the immuneACCESS table is reduced to in-frame sequences with V and J assigned. These tables do not hold every clone; where another copy was compared, an unresolved V gene accounts for under half, and the others remain unexplained. The DNA gave D and trimming, while V, J and clone size come from that table. The sample profile shows hundreds of thousands of clones; 11% of them were found once. Jointly, the top ten make up 0.017% of the sample.

The TCR was taken from a man aged 25 to 40 with type 1 diabetes. The sample was naive CD4+ T cells from blood. This specimen's cell subset or site label, per the study, means: true naive CD4+ T cells.

The CDR3 region reads CASSLRTGATEAFF. The nucleotides read TGCGCCAGCAGCTTAAGGACAGGGGCGACTGAAGCTTTCTTT. The sequence links TRBV5-1 to TRBJ1-1; TRBD1 lines up with 9 middle nucleotides. From V the trimming removes 2 bases and from J it removes 5 bases, while the gene matches leave 4 bases of the junction unaccounted for. The CDR3 runs 14 residues from the cysteine to the phenylalanine. Just the 42-base CDR3 DNA is kept, in frame starting at base 1. CDR1 SGHRS and CDR2 YFSETQ are derived from the germline V gene.